The clone carrying this T cell receptor (beta chain) was observed at least ten times. These data come from a study of T cell repertoires in cytomegalovirus infection. Per germline, CDR1 SSHAT and CDR2 FNYEAQ (reference sequence). This CDR3 is 16 amino acids long. V was clipped by 0 bases and J by 4 bases; unmatched bases: 8. TCRdb recomputed calls from the reads with MiXCR, one row per CDR3 protein. The table has over 300,000 distinct CDR3 sequences, over 7.5% seen once. This TCR was recovered from a human donor in good health (CMV status not recorded). Some clones in this sample may be carry-over from other donors' samples. The sample comprised PBMCs. The V gene is TRBV7-7, the J gene TRBJ2-5; TRBD2 matches 7 bases. The CDR3, as DNA: TGTGCCAGCAGCTTAGCAGTGGGAGGGCCCGGAGAGACCCAGTACTTC. It encodes CASSLAVGGPGETQYF. The variable domain in full, completed from reference TRBV7-7 and TRBJ2-5, reads GAGVSQSPRYKVTKRGQDVTLRCDPISSHATLYWYQQALGQGPEFLTYFNYEAQPDKSGLPSDRFSAERPEGSISTLTIQRTEQRDSAMYRCASSLAVGGPGETQYFGPGTRLLVL.